This TCR beta chain stems from a study of neurological immune-mediated disorders. At the level of the study: Relapsing-remitting disease was seen in most of the 34 multiple sclerosis patients, and secondary progressive disease was seen in 3.

Each TCR transcript was tagged with a 10-nucleotide random UMI during 5'RACE. TCRdb reprocessed the 5' RACE reads with MiXCR, giving one entry per CDR3 protein. This sample has tens of thousands of distinct CDR3 sequences, with just over 2.5% found just once. This clonotype was seen repeatedly, ten times or more. Its target is not known. General study results and limits: The greatest degree of TCR clonal expansion was observed in HTLV-1-associated myelopathy, with the lowest in multiple sclerosis, below that of healthy controls.

The unsorted libraries had their origin in 2 million PBMCs stored at -80 C. This TCR derives from a woman aged 30 to 39 with multiple sclerosis. The sample taken for sequencing was PBMCs.

The CDR3 coding sequence is TGTGCCAGCAGTTACAATGGGCCGAACTACGAGCAGTACTTC. Protein sequence: CASSYNGPNYEQYF. The chain has TRBV6-5 and TRBJ2-7; D ambiguous. Per the germline V gene, CDR1 is MNHEY and CDR2 is SVGAGI. This CDR3 contains 14 residues. Trimming took off 2 bases at V and 3 bases at J, with 11 bases between the two ends.